This T cell receptor beta chain was observed in a study of T-cell reconstitution after alpha-beta-depleted transplantation in children. During its preparation, the TCRbeta library received unique molecular identifiers. Via MiXCR, TCRdb re-called the PCR reads, giving one row per CDR3 protein. Of about 540,000 distinct CDR3 sequences listed, around 18% are singletons. Germline lookup yields CDR1 LNHDA and CDR2 SQIVND (reference sequence). CDR3 length: 15 residues. The trim removed 7 bases at V and 3 bases at J, leaving 9 bases unmatched. This clonotype was seen only a few times. The gene calls are TRBV19 and TRBJ2-3, with 8 positions matching TRBD2. The TCR originated in a human donor who donated a stem cell graft to a child with acute lymphoblastic leukemia. The sequencing here drew on PBMCs from the stem cell graft donor, taken from the stem cell graft. DNA of the CDR3: TGTGCCAGTACAGGGGAGGGACTAGTTACAGATACGCAGTATTTT. Its translation: CASTGEGLVTDTQYF.